These 29 T cell receptor beta chains came from one sample sequenced in a study (dated by TCRdb to the mid-2010s). The receptor library was made with 5' RACE. TCRdb names Illumina MiSeq as the instrument used. The public sequencing data were trimmed at Q25 with fastp and processed into clonotypes with MiXCR by TCRdb, which kept only in-frame beta chains. Each entry merges the rows of one CDR3 protein and shows their most common DNA and genes. The sample yields around 57,000 distinct CDR3 sequences; 25% to 35% were counted once. The ten largest clones add up to approximately 3.2% of the sample. The specimen was tumor-infiltrating memory CD4+ T cells sorted from the breast tumor. Interpreted using the paper, the cell subset or site label stands for: memory CD4+ T cells, CD4+CD45RO+CD25-. These receptors were obtained from a female donor with breast cancer.

This rearrangement joins TRBV5-1 to TRBJ2-7; 11 positions agree with TRBD1. CDR1 and CDR2 from the germline V gene are SGHRS and YFSETQ. V dropped 7 bases and J dropped 6; count of bases not matched to a gene: 9. This CDR3 comprises 14 residues. For the CDR3, the DNA is TGCGCCAGCTACGCCGGGACAGGGGGTCTCGAGCAGTACTTC. Residues: CASYAGTGGLEQYF.

The sample holds a few counts of this clonotype. The chain employs TRBV9 and TRBJ2-1, with 8 bases identical to TRBD2. V gave up 4 bases and J gave up 7 bases; unmatched junction bases: 7. The germline V gene has CDR1 SGDLS and CDR2 YYNGEE. The CDR3 sequence is 14 residues long. The CDR3 nucleotides are TGTGCCAGCAGCACCGGACTAGCTCAGAATGAGCAGTTCTTC. This sequence encodes CASSTGLAQNEQFF.

The rearrangement joins TRBV9 to TRBJ2-3; D unclear. This CDR3 is 13 amino acids long. The germline V gene has CDR1 SGDLS and CDR2 YYNGEE. Trimming removed 0 bases from V and 2 bases from J, with 4 bases in between. The CDR3 DNA is TGTGCCAGCAGCGTAGCTTCCACAGATACGCAGTATTTT. Amino acid sequence: CASSVASTDTQYF. Full variable domain (rest looked up from reference TRBV9 and TRBJ2-3): DSGVTQTPKHLITATGQRVTLRCSPRSGDLSVYWYQQSLDQGLQFLIQYYNGEERAKGNILERFSAQQFPDLHSELNLSSLELGDSALYFCASSVASTDTQYFGPGTRLTVL.

This chain connects TRBV5-1 to TRBJ2-3; D is ambiguous. The ends were cut back, 4 bases at V and 1 base at J, with 10 bases in the middle. The CDR3 extends over 14 amino acids. In germline, CDR1 is SGHRS, CDR2 YFSETQ. CDR3 in DNA: TGCGCCAGCAGCGCCCTCTCGGGCACAGATACGCAGTATTTT. It codes for CASSALSGTDTQYF.

This clonotype came up a few times. The chain combines TRBV5-1 with TRBJ2-5, with D hard to call. Germline V CDR1 and CDR2: SGHRS, YFSETQ. The length of the CDR3 is 14 residues. Trimming took 1 base from V and 4 from J, leaving 11 bases between them. The CDR3 DNA is TGCGCCAGCAGCTTGAGGTGGTTCGGAGAGACCCAGTACTTC. Translation: CASSLRWFGETQYF.

This chain joins TRBV12-3 or TRBV12-4 and TRBJ1-3; D is undetermined. The V end was cut by 5 bases, the J end by 4 bases, with 6 bases between. This CDR3 is 12 amino acids long. CDR3 bases: TGTGCCAGCAGTCTTCACGGAAACACCATATATTTT. This codes for CASSLHGNTIYF.

In its sample, this clonotype was seen a few times. V usage is TRBV5-1 and J usage is TRBJ2-7; TRBD1 or TRBD2 may be the D gene (6 bases each). The germline gives CDR1 SGHRS, CDR2 YFSETQ. The CDR3 totals 14 residues. Trimming pared 4 bases from V and 0 bases from J, leaving 11 bases between. CDR3 sequence reads: CASSGGTSSYEQYF. CDR3 bases: TGCGCCAGCAGCGGCGGGACATCCTCCTACGAGCAGTACTTC.

The rearrangement uses TRBV7-3 and TRBJ2-5, with no clear D. V shed 4 bases and J shed 4 bases, with 10 bases lying between them. Germline V CDR1 and CDR2: SGHTA, FQGTGA. The CDR3 has 13 residues. The CDR3 loop reads CASSYSPRETQYF. The CDR3 DNA reads as TGTGCCAGCAGCTATTCACCAAGAGAGACCCAGTACTTC.

This clonotype was picked up a small number of times. The chain carries TRBV7-9 and TRBJ2-7; no reliable D call. Germline CDR1 and CDR2: SEHNR and FQNEAQ (reference sequence). CDR3 size: 18 residues. V was trimmed by 1 base and J by 0 bases, leaving 19 bases between them. This CDR3 reads CASSLGDQAAGPSYEQYF. Written as DNA, the CDR3 is TGTGCCAGCAGCTTAGGTGATCAGGCAGCAGGTCCCTCCTACGAGCAGTACTTC.

The chain uses TRBV7-9 and TRBJ1-2; 9 nucleotides align to TRBD1. The CDR3 has 14 residues. The trim removed 6 bases at V and 5 bases at J, leaving 7 bases unmatched. The germline CDR1 and CDR2 sequences are SEHNR and FQNEAQ (reference sequence). The DNA of the CDR3 is TGTGCCAGCAGGATAGGACAGGGGATGTATGGCTACACCTTC. Its translation is CASRIGQGMYGYTF.

This clonotype has more than one count but fewer than ten. CDR3 region: CASSFGDRGDIQYF. The CDR3 coding sequence is TGCGCCAGCAGCTTCGGCGACAGGGGAGACATTCAGTACTTC. J is TRBJ2-4 and V is TRBV5-1; 8 positions agree with TRBD1. CDR3 length equals 14 residues. V shed 2 bases and J 8 bases; nucleotides not matched to a gene: 6. Per germline, CDR1 SGHRS and CDR2 YFSETQ.

The chain couples TRBV20-1 to TRBJ2-7; D might be TRBD1 (6 bases). Germline V gene data show CDR1 as DFQATT and CDR2 as SNEGSKA (reference sequence). V shed 6 bases and J shed 7 bases, with 28 bases lying between them. The CDR3 totals 16 residues. The CDR3 sequence: CSAPRVDRMLRAEQYF. In DNA form, the CDR3 reads TGCAGTGCCCCTAGGGTCGACAGGATGCTTCGGGCTGAGCAGTACTTC.

The chain carries TRBV2 and TRBJ1-5, with 9 nucleotides matching TRBD1. CDR1 is SNHLY, CDR2 FYNNEI, per germline. Trimming removed 6 bases from V and 4 bases from J; junction bases left unmatched: 1. The CDR3 totals 13 residues. CDR3 sequence: CASRDRGNQPQHF. For the CDR3, the DNA is TGTGCCAGCAGAGACAGGGGGAATCAGCCCCAGCATTTT.

The V gene is TRBV4-2, the J gene TRBJ1-5; TRBD1 matches at 7 bases. There are 17 residues in the CDR3. V trimming: 0 bases; J trimming: 5 bases; junction bases outside the gene matches: 10. From germline, CDR1 is LGHNA and CDR2 YNFKEQ. The CDR3 reads CASSQDPTRQGDQPQHF. CDR3 coding DNA: TGTGCCAGCAGCCAAGATCCGACCCGACAGGGAGATCAGCCCCAGCATTTT.

This chain links TRBV7-9 with TRBJ1-1; the D gene is possibly TRBD1 (5 bases). V lost 5 bases, J lost 10 bases, and 14 bases lay in between. This CDR3 is built from 12 residues. CDR1 is SEHNR and CDR2 is FQNEAQ in the germline V gene (reference sequence). This CDR3 reads CASSTRGHVAFF. The CDR3 DNA reads TGTGCCAGCAGCACACGCGGACATGTAGCTTTCTTT.

V and J are TRBV30 and TRBJ1-1; 9 nucleotides match TRBD1. Germline values: CDR1 GTSNPN, CDR2 SVGIG (reference sequence). Losses at the gene ends were 1 base for V and 6 bases for J; bases not matched to a gene: 0. This CDR3 comprises 12 residues. The CDR3 sequence is CAWSGTGAEAFF. The CDR3 bases are TGTGCCTGGAGTGGGACAGGGGCTGAAGCTTTCTTT.

This chain links TRBV7-8 with TRBJ2-1, with 9 bases matching TRBD2. This CDR3 region has 14 residues. Germline V gene sequence: CDR1 SGHVS, CDR2 FQNEAQ. V dropped 2 bases and J dropped 7; count of bases not matched to a gene: 3. The CDR3 loop is CASSLLSGGNEQFF. The DNA for the CDR3 is TGTGCCAGCAGCTTACTAAGCGGGGGGAATGAGCAGTTCTTC.

V usage is TRBV27 and J usage is TRBJ1-5; D uncertain. The V and J ends lost 2 bases and 2 bases respectively, with 7 bases between them. This CDR3 is built from 14 residues. Per germline, CDR1 MNHEY and CDR2 SMNVEV (reference sequence). The CDR3 DNA reads as TGTGCCAGCAGTTTAACCCGAGGCAATCAGCCCCAGCATTTT. The encoded protein is CASSLTRGNQPQHF.

Only a few counts were recorded for this clonotype. This chain uses TRBV5-6 with TRBJ2-2; D is perhaps TRBD2 (5 bases). V gave up 4 bases and J gave up 1 base, with 14 bases separating them. Germline values: CDR1 SGHDT, CDR2 YYEEEE. CDR3 length: 16 residues. CDR3: CASSPDRGRNTGELFF. DNA for the CDR3: TGTGCCAGCAGCCCGGATCGAGGGAGGAACACCGGGGAGCTGTTTTTT.

This clonotype came up a few times. This rearrangement joins TRBV7-2 to TRBJ1-5, with a possible D match to TRBD1 (6 bases). From germline, CDR1 is SGHTA and CDR2 FQGNSA. The CDR3 is 18 amino acids. V was shortened by 2 bases and J by 8 bases, with 25 bases between the two germline ends. As DNA, the CDR3 is TGTGCCAGCAGCTTACCCCAAGGGGGGGACGAGGGAGGGAAGCCCCAGCATTTT. Protein product: CASSLPQGGDEGGKPQHF.

The V gene is TRBV7-9, the J gene TRBJ1-1, with D tentatively TRBD1 (5 bases). Germline lookup yields CDR1 SEHNR and CDR2 FQNEAQ (reference sequence). V was cut by 3 bases and J by 4 bases, with 12 bases left in between. The CDR3 sequence is 14 residues long. The CDR3 protein is CASSFSVGGTEAFF. CDR3 nucleotides: TGTGCCAGCAGCTTCAGCGTGGGGGGCACTGAAGCTTTCTTT.

The CDR3 region is CASSSGDWQPQHF. For the CDR3, the DNA is TGTGCCAGCAGTTCCGGGGATTGGCAGCCCCAGCATTTT. The chain combines TRBV6-5 with TRBJ1-5; D gene uncertain. The V and J ends lost 4 bases and 7 bases respectively, with 11 bases between them. Germline CDR1 and CDR2: MNHEY and SVGAGI. There are 13 residues in the CDR3.

The chain carries TRBV7-2 and TRBJ1-6, with D perhaps TRBD1 (6 bases). Germline loops: CDR1 SGHTA, CDR2 FQGNSA. This CDR3 region has 15 residues. V lost 1 base, J lost 8 bases, and 12 bases lay in between. In DNA, the CDR3 is TGTGCCAGCAGCTTAGGGAGCAGGGGATATTCACCCCTCCACTTT. It yields the protein CASSLGSRGYSPLHF.

CDR3 protein: CASSSMAGTGGWDYGYTF. CDR3 nucleotides: TGCGCCAGCAGCTCCATGGCCGGGACAGGCGGTTGGGACTATGGCTACACCTTC. This chain joins TRBV5-1 and TRBJ1-2; 8 bases agree with TRBD1. Trimming at V came to 3 bases and at J to 3 bases, leaving 16 bases not matched to a gene. The CDR3 totals 18 residues. CDR1 and CDR2 (germline): SGHRS, YFSETQ.

This clonotype was counted ten times or more. The chain carries TRBV29-1 and TRBJ2-1, with 8 positions matching TRBD1. The CDR3 sequence is 11 residues long. Trimming at V came to 7 bases and at J to 7 bases, leaving 3 bases not matched to a gene. Germline CDR1 SQVTM, CDR2 ANQGSEA. CDR3 in amino acids: CSAGQGNEQFF. The CDR3 DNA sequence: TGCAGCGCCGGACAGGGAAATGAGCAGTTCTTC.

This clonotype was counted between two and nine times. The CDR3, as DNA: TGCGCCAGCAGCCAGGCTACCGGGGAGCTGTTTTTT. It is translated as CASSQATGELFF. The chain is built from TRBV4-3 and TRBJ2-2; no definite D call. Deletions cut 3 bases from V and 5 bases from J, with 4 bases between. Germline V gene sequence: CDR1 LGHNA, CDR2 YSLEER. CDR3 length: 12 residues.

The chain couples TRBV30 to TRBJ2-7; D is ambiguous. Germline CDR1 and CDR2: GTSNPN and SVGIG (reference sequence). V dropped 2 bases and J dropped 7 bases, with 15 bases sitting between them. This CDR3 spans 13 amino acids. The CDR3 is CAWSLTDTGEQYF. CDR3 coding DNA: TGTGCCTGGAGTCTCACCGACACCGGGGAGCAGTACTTC. Full variable domain (missing parts from reference TRBV30 and TRBJ2-7): SQTIHQWPATLVQPVGSPLSLECTVEGTSNPNLYWYRQAAGRGLQLLFYSVGIGQISSEVPQNLSASRPQDRQFILSSKKLLLSDSGFYLCAWSLTDTGEQYFGPGTRLTVT.

There are a few counts of this clonotype. The chain has TRBV5-1 and TRBJ1-2; a possible D gene is TRBD1 (5 bases). The CDR3 is made up of 14 amino acids. V was shortened by 4 bases and J by 4 bases, with 14 bases between the two germline ends. Germline CDR1 and CDR2: SGHRS and YFSETQ. CDR3 residues: CASSMESQGYGYTF. CDR3 nucleotides: TGCGCCAGCAGCATGGAGTCGCAGGGCTATGGCTACACCTTC.

This clonotype showed up just a few times. The chain has TRBV10-3 and TRBJ2-6; TRBD2 is a possible D gene (6 bases). The CDR3 extends over 14 amino acids. The V gene lost 10 bases and the J gene lost 2 bases, with 12 bases spanning the gap. Germline assignment: CDR1 ENHRY and CDR2 SYGVKD. This CDR3 is CATTGGAGANVLTF. The CDR3 nucleotides read TGTGCCACCACAGGAGGGGCTGGGGCCAACGTCCTGACTTTC.